Presented here are 14 T cell receptor beta chains from one specimen sequenced in a study of CD8 T cells in Susac syndrome. A quantity of about 0.5 to 1 ug RNA underwent reverse transcription using random hexamers. TCRdb processed the immunoSEQ multiplex PCR reads anew with MiXCR; each CDR3 protein has one entry. The data hold about 130,000 distinct CDR3 sequences, with more than 90% observed a single time. Sequencing input: CD4+ T cells from PBMCs. These TCRs come from a human donor in good health.

CDR3 sequence reads: CASSVALRGRDTEAFF. The CDR3 DNA reads TGTGCCAGCAGCGTAGCCCTCAGGGGACGGGACACTGAAGCTTTCTTT. V usage is TRBV9 and J usage is TRBJ1-1; TRBD1 is a possible D gene (6 bases). In germline, CDR1 is SGDLS, CDR2 YYNGEE. V was shortened by 0 bases and J by 3 bases, with 15 bases between the two germline ends. This CDR3 has 16 residues.

The CDR3 protein is CASSLAGRESGTQYF. The CDR3 bases are TGCGCCAGCAGCTTGGCGGGCAGGGAGTCGGGGACCCAGTACTTC. This chain uses TRBV5-1 with TRBJ2-5, with D possibly being TRBD1 or TRBD2 (5 bases each). CDR1 is SGHRS, CDR2 YFSETQ, per germline. V gave up 0 bases and J gave up 7 bases, with 16 bases separating them. The CDR3 is made up of 15 amino acids.

The chain joins TRBV19 to TRBJ1-1, with 8 bases fitting TRBD1. In germline, CDR1 is LNHDA, CDR2 SQIVND (reference sequence). V was clipped by 5 bases and J by 5 bases; unmatched bases: 16. The CDR3 has 17 residues. The CDR3 DNA follows: TGTGCCAGTAGTCGGGCCAGGGGGCAGGTTGGGTATACTGAAGCTTTCTTT. Translated: CASSRARGQVGYTEAFF.

In this sample, this clonotype turned up a few times. This rearrangement joins TRBV12-3 or TRBV12-4 to TRBJ2-7; D is possibly TRBD2 (5 bases). There are 15 residues in the CDR3. Trimming removed 1 base at V and 0 bases at J, with 10 bases between. CDR3 DNA: TGTGCCAGCAGTTTAGTGGGAGCCCTCTCCTACGAGCAGTACTTC. Its translation: CASSLVGALSYEQYF.

The chain combines TRBV7-9 with TRBJ1-3; D ambiguous. This CDR3 is 14 amino acids long. Between the trimmed V and J ends, which lost 11 bases and 3 bases, there was a span of 17 bases. Germline CDR1 and CDR2: SEHNR and FQNEAQ (reference sequence). The CDR3 is CACRAPSGGNTIYF. The CDR3 DNA follows: TGTGCCTGCCGGGCTCCGTCGGGTGGAAACACCATATATTTT.

This chain connects TRBV5-6 to TRBJ1-5; no clear D. The CDR3 is made up of 13 amino acids. V lost 4 bases to trimming and J lost 4 bases, with 9 bases between them. The germline gives CDR1 SGHDT, CDR2 YYEEEE. CDR3 DNA: TGTGCCAGCAGCCGTAGATATAATCAGCCCCAGCATTTT. Protein sequence: CASSRRYNQPQHF.

This rearrangement joins TRBV7-9 to TRBJ1-1; 7 nucleotides match TRBD1. The germline V gene encodes CDR1 SEHNR and CDR2 FQNEAQ (reference sequence). This CDR3 comprises 13 residues. V shed 6 bases and J 3 bases; nucleotides not matched to a gene: 4. The CDR3 DNA is TGTGCCAGCAGGAGTACAGGGGACACTGAAGCTTTCTTT. Its translation: CASRSTGDTEAFF.

The chain is built from TRBV10-2 and TRBJ1-1; 8 positions agree with TRBD1. The germline CDR1 and CDR2 sequences are WSHSY and SAAADI. The CDR3 is 14 amino acids. Trimming cost V 4 bases and J 5 bases; bases outside gene matches: 6. CDR3: CASSVARGLTEAFF. The CDR3 DNA sequence: TGCGCCAGCAGTGTTGCCAGGGGGCTGACTGAAGCTTTCTTT.

The V gene is TRBV7-9, the J gene TRBJ2-3; 10 bases map to TRBD2. The V segment lost 3 bases and the J segment 2 bases; nucleotides outside the gene matches: 2. Germline-derived CDR1 and CDR2 are SEHNR and FQNEAQ (reference sequence). The CDR3 has 15 residues. The CDR3 loop is CASSLGLATTDTQYF. The CDR3 DNA is TGTGCCAGCAGCTTGGGACTAGCGACCACAGATACGCAGTATTTT.

The chain joins TRBV20-1 to TRBJ1-1; D might be TRBD1 (6 bases). CDR1 DFQATT and CDR2 SNEGSKA come from the germline V gene (reference sequence). V lost 2 bases to trimming and J lost 5 bases, with 15 bases between them. The CDR3 contains 14 residues. This CDR3 reads CSARSSQGSTEAFF. The CDR3 nucleotides are TGCAGTGCTAGATCTAGCCAGGGGAGTACTGAAGCTTTCTTT.

The rearrangement joins TRBV6-2 or TRBV6-3 to TRBJ2-3; possibly TRBD2 for D (5 bases). The CDR3 runs to 16 residues. The germline gives CDR1 MNHEY, CDR2 SVGEGT. V was pared by 2 bases and J by 0 bases, with 12 bases between. CDR3 DNA: TGTGCCAGCAGTTACGGAGGACGGACCAGCACAGATACGCAGTATTTT. It translates to CASSYGGRTSTDTQYF.

This clonotype is a singleton in its sample. The genes are TRBV5-1 and TRBJ2-1; 8 nucleotides line up with TRBD2. Unmatched junction bases numbered 4, after V lost 0 bases and J lost 5 bases. The CDR3 has 15 residues. Germline V gene data show CDR1 as SGHRS and CDR2 as YFSETQ. CDR3 in DNA: TGCGCCAGCAGCTTGGCGGGAGGGCTAAACAATGAGCAGTTCTTC. Its protein is CASSLAGGLNNEQFF.

The CDR3 here is CATSRGGTGQNYGYTF. The CDR3 nucleotides are TGTGCCACCAGCAGAGGGGGGACAGGACAGAACTATGGCTACACCTTC. The rearrangement joins TRBV15 to TRBJ1-2, with 8 bases matching TRBD1. The CDR3 spans 16 residues. Germline trimming cut 1 base from V and 2 bases from J; bases unmatched to any gene: 6. The germline V gene encodes CDR1 LNHNV and CDR2 YYDKDF (reference sequence).

This chain joins TRBV7-2 and TRBJ2-5; the D is unclear. This CDR3 has 13 residues. In germline, CDR1 is SGHTA, CDR2 FQGNSA. Trimming took 3 bases from V and 3 from J, leaving 8 bases between them. As DNA, the CDR3 is TGTGCCAGCAGCTTTAGTTCAAAAGAGACCCAGTACTTC. Translating gives CASSFSSKETQYF.